Below are 18 T cell receptor beta chains sequenced from a single sample in a study of beta chain features in type 1 diabetes. The study reverse transcribed the entire isolated RNA, so it sequenced expressed TCRB transcripts. Assay used: immunoSEQ multiplex PCR; TCRdb lists only in-frame clones, some missing. The sample yields roughly 300,000 clones, 14% seen once. Overall study findings and caveats: All four CD4+ subsets from Type 1 diabetes patients carried moderately but significantly shorter TCRB CDR3s.

Their antigens are not known. Sequenced: naive CD4+ T cells from blood. The receptors derive from a young man with type 1 diabetes.

This clone was observed a few times. The rearrangement joins TRBV29-1 to TRBJ2-3, with TRBD2 matching over 11 bases. The CDR3 has 16 residues. Trimming cost V 0 bases and J 1 base; bases outside gene matches: 3. Germline CDR1 reads SQVTM; CDR2 reads ANQGSEA. The CDR3 DNA follows: TGCAGCGTTGAAGATTTTAGCGGGAGGGGCACAGATACGCAGTATTTT. Translating gives CSVEDFSGRGTDTQYF.

The chain joins TRBV4-1 to TRBJ2-5; a weak D match, TRBD1 (6 bases). Trimming removed 1 base from V and 2 bases from J, with 17 bases in between. This CDR3 is built from 17 residues. Germline V lookup: CDR1 MGHRA, CDR2 YSYEKL. The CDR3 reads CASSQGGQGSPQETQYF. The CDR3 DNA is TGCGCCAGCAGCCAAGGGGGGCAGGGATCCCCACAAGAGACCCAGTACTTC.

The V and J genes are TRBV7-2 and TRBJ2-7, with D perhaps matching TRBD2 (5 bases). This CDR3 region has 14 residues. Trimming took off 5 bases at V and 1 base at J, with 12 bases between the two ends. Germline assignment: CDR1 SGHTA and CDR2 FQGNSA. The CDR3 sequence: CASSADYSSYEQYF. For the CDR3, the DNA is TGTGCCAGCAGCGCCGACTACTCTTCCTACGAGCAGTACTTC.

The table lists this clone with a few counts. The genes are TRBV7-9 and TRBJ2-7; TRBD1 might be the D (5 bases). The CDR3 extends over 13 amino acids. The ends were cut back, 5 bases at V and 2 bases at J, with 10 bases in the middle. Germline loops: CDR1 SEHNR, CDR2 FQNEAQ (reference sequence). The CDR3 coding sequence is TGTGCCAGCAGCCCGCGGACAACCTACGAGCAGTACTTC. It yields the protein CASSPRTTYEQYF.

This sequence joins TRBV6-6 and TRBJ2-1; D not resolved. The CDR3 is made up of 13 amino acids. V was trimmed by 5 bases and J by 5 bases, leaving 10 bases between them. CDR1 MNHNY and CDR2 SVGAGI come from the germline V gene (reference sequence). The CDR3 protein is CASSNDWNNEQFF. The CDR3 nucleotides read TGTGCCAGCAGTAACGACTGGAACAATGAGCAGTTCTTC.

This clone was seen only a few times. The chain is built from TRBV27 and TRBJ2-7; a possible D gene is TRBD2 (5 bases). CDR3 length equals 14 residues. From germline, CDR1 is MNHEY and CDR2 SMNVEV (reference sequence). Trimming removed 5 bases at V and 5 bases at J, with 16 bases between. The CDR3 bases are TGTGCCAGCAGTGGTCAACTAGAACCCCACGAGCAGTACTTC. This gives the protein CASSGQLEPHEQYF.

This clone occurred a few times. The rearrangement links TRBV30 to TRBJ2-7; TRBD1 matches at 7 bases. Germline values: CDR1 GTSNPN, CDR2 SVGIG (reference sequence). CDR3 size: 15 residues. The J segment lost 4 bases and the V segment lost 2 bases, leaving 11 bases of the junction unmatched. CDR3 amino acids: CAWSRPGQKIYEQYF. The CDR3 nucleotides are TGTGCCTGGAGTCGACCGGGACAGAAGATTTACGAGCAGTACTTC.

The CDR3 DNA is TGCAGCGTTGAGGGGACTAGCGGCCACTACGAGCAGTACTTC. As protein: CSVEGTSGHYEQYF. The chain joins TRBV29-1 to TRBJ2-7, with 11 bases matching TRBD2. This CDR3 spans 14 amino acids. CDR1 and CDR2 from the germline V gene are SQVTM and ANQGSEA. The V and J ends lost 3 bases and 3 bases, in that order; junction bases with no gene match: 4.

This clone was seen more than once but under ten times. The chain links TRBV7-3 to TRBJ2-1; the D is unclear. The CDR3 length is 13 residues. Per the germline V gene, CDR1 is SGHTA and CDR2 is FQGTGA. V was clipped by 1 base and J by 3 bases, with 4 bases between them. The CDR3, as DNA: TGTGCCAGCAGCTTAAGCGACTACAATGAGCAGTTCTTC. Translation: CASSLSDYNEQFF.

This clone turned up a few times. This chain connects TRBV5-1 to TRBJ2-7, with TRBD2 matching over 8 bases. Germline-derived CDR1 and CDR2 are SGHRS and YFSETQ. The CDR3 consists of 14 residues. Unmatched junction bases numbered 4, after V lost 0 bases and J lost 5 bases. The CDR3: CASSLASGSDEQYF. In DNA, the CDR3 is TGCGCCAGCAGCTTGGCCAGCGGGAGTGACGAGCAGTACTTC.

V is TRBV28 and J is TRBJ2-7; possibly TRBD2 for D (6 bases). Germline assignment: CDR1 MDHEN and CDR2 SYDVKM. There are 13 residues in the CDR3. The V end lost 3 bases, the J end lost 9 bases, and 15 bases lay between the germline ends. The CDR3 nucleotides are TGTGCCAGCAGTTTGGGGACTGGCTTGGCGCAGTACTTC. Residues: CASSLGTGLAQYF. The entire variable domain, with the rest obtained from reference TRBV28 and TRBJ2-7, is as follows: DVKVTQSSRYLVKRTGEKVFLECVQDMDHENMFWYRQDPGLGLRLIYFSYDVKMKEKGDIPEGYSVSREKKERFSLILESASTNQTSMYLCASSLGTGLAQYFGPGTRLTVT.

This clone was observed a handful of times. J is TRBJ1-1 and V is TRBV2, with 7 nucleotides matching TRBD1. This CDR3 contains 14 residues. The V gene end was trimmed by 3 bases and the J gene end by 6 bases; junction bases not matched to a gene: 7. CDR1 SNHLY and CDR2 FYNNEI come from the germline V gene. The CDR3 DNA sequence: TGTGCCAGCAGTGAGGGACAGAGTCCCGCTGAAGCTTTCTTT. This codes for CASSEGQSPAEAFF.

This clone showed up just a few times. V gene TRBV13 combines with J gene TRBJ2-1; the match to TRBD1 covers 10 bases. The CDR3 contains 17 residues. The V and J ends lost 4 bases and 5 bases, in that order; junction bases with no gene match: 11. Germline values: CDR1 PRHDT, CDR2 FYEKMQ (reference sequence). The CDR3 region has the DNA TGTGCCAGCAGCTCTCGCGGGGACAGGGGCCTACACAATGAGCAGTTCTTC. Encoded protein: CASSSRGDRGLHNEQFF.

The chain couples TRBV30 to TRBJ2-7; D is possibly TRBD2 (7 bases). The germline V and J ends were trimmed by 7 bases and 4 bases, with 14 bases remaining between them. CDR3 length: 12 residues. Germline-derived CDR1 and CDR2 are GTSNPN and SVGIG (reference sequence). The CDR3 sequence: CASWGGSYEQYF. The CDR3 nucleotides read TGTGCCTCTTGGGGGGGCTCGTACGAGCAGTACTTC.

There are a few counts of this clone. The rearrangement joins TRBV5-6 to TRBJ2-5; weak D call: TRBD1 (7 bases). Germline loops: CDR1 SGHDT, CDR2 YYEEEE. This CDR3 contains 14 residues. V was cut by 4 bases and J by 3 bases, with 13 bases left in between. CDR3 in amino acids: CASSPRGVKETQYF. The DNA for the CDR3 is TGTGCCAGCAGCCCCAGGGGGGTTAAAGAGACCCAGTACTTC. Full variable domain (rest looked up from reference TRBV5-6 and TRBJ2-5): DAGVTQSPTHLIKTRGQQVTLRCSPKSGHDTVSWYQQALGQGPQFIFQYYEEEERQRGNFPDRFSGHQFPNYSSELNVNALLLGDSALYLCASSPRGVKETQYFGPGTRLLVL.

This clone was seen more than once but under ten times. The rearrangement uses TRBV29-1 and TRBJ2-2, with D possibly being TRBD1 (6 bases). The CDR3 is made up of 15 amino acids. The germline CDR1 and CDR2 sequences are SQVTM and ANQGSEA. Deletions cut 7 bases from V and 0 bases from J, with 15 bases between. The CDR3 DNA reads as TGCAGCGCTAATCGACAGGCCTCGAACACCGGGGAGCTGTTTTTT. Residues: CSANRQASNTGELFF.

The table lists this clone with a few counts. This chain uses TRBV2 with TRBJ1-2, with TRBD1 matching over 7 bases. V was clipped by 8 bases and J by 4 bases; unmatched bases: 10. Per the germline V gene, CDR1 is SNHLY and CDR2 is FYNNEI. The CDR3 covers 14 residues. The CDR3 sequence: CASSYDRDAYGYTF. In nucleotides, the CDR3 is TGTGCCAGCTCATATGACAGGGATGCCTATGGCTACACCTTC.

V is TRBV5-1 and J is TRBJ2-7, with 8 bases identical to TRBD1. CDR3 length equals 14 residues. Germline CDR1 is SGHRS and CDR2 is YFSETQ. V lost 4 bases to trimming and J lost 6 bases; unmatched junction nucleotides: 9. CDR3 coding DNA: TGCGCCAGCAGCCCCGGACAGGGACTCGCCGAGCAGTACTTC. This codes for CASSPGQGLAEQYF.